These 8 T cell receptor beta chains were all obtained from the same sample, sequenced in a study of shared clonotypes between healthy human individuals. The method was immunoSEQ multiplex PCR; TCRdb's version includes in-frame clones alone and lacks a portion of them. The sample includes millions of clones, more than 90% of them seen just once. The sequencing input was naive CD4+ T cells sorted from blood. Specified subset: CD45RA+ positively selected. Receptor source: a man aged 18-30 years in good health.

V is TRBV7-3 and J is TRBJ2-7; 9 positions match TRBD1. V trimming: 5 bases; J trimming: 2 bases; junction bases outside the gene matches: 7. This CDR3 region has 15 residues. Germline-derived CDR1 and CDR2 are SGHTA and FQGTGA. This CDR3 is CASSPPRQGAYEQYF. The CDR3 DNA reads TGTGCCAGCAGCCCCCCCCGACAGGGGGCCTACGAGCAGTACTTC.

The chain is built from TRBV7-3 and TRBJ2-2, with 8 bases identical to TRBD2. CDR3 length equals 16 residues. Germline CDR1 is SGHTA and CDR2 is FQGTGA. V gave up 5 bases and J gave up 5 bases; unmatched junction bases: 10. The CDR3 region is CASSPQAGGLTGELFF. In nucleotides, the CDR3 is TGTGCCAGCAGCCCGCAGGCGGGGGGCCTAACCGGGGAGCTGTTTTTT.

V usage is TRBV7-8 and J usage is TRBJ2-5; 14 bases line up with TRBD2. The germline V gene has CDR1 SGHVS and CDR2 FQNEAQ. This CDR3 has 17 residues. V was pared by 1 base and J by 7 bases, with 8 bases of the junction left unmatched. CDR3 protein: CASSLEGTSGSYVTQYF. The CDR3 nucleotides are TGTGCCAGCAGCTTAGAAGGGACTAGCGGGAGTTATGTGACCCAGTACTTC.

V and J are TRBV9 and TRBJ2-3; 10 bases line up with TRBD1. Germline lookup yields CDR1 SGDLS and CDR2 YYNGEE. This CDR3 spans 16 amino acids. J lost 4 bases, V lost 3 bases, and 8 bases had no gene match. In nucleotides, the CDR3 is TGTGCCAGCAGCGCCGGGAGGGGGACAGGGGCAGATACGCAGTATTTT. As protein: CASSAGRGTGADTQYF.

The chain carries TRBV19 and TRBJ1-1, with 7 bases identical to TRBD1. The CDR3 consists of 13 residues. V shed 3 bases, J shed 4 bases, and the junction held 2 bases outside the gene matches. The germline V gene has CDR1 LNHDA and CDR2 SQIVND (reference sequence). The CDR3 is CASSMQGGTEAFF. CDR3 coding DNA: TGTGCCAGTAGTATGCAGGGGGGCACTGAAGCTTTCTTT. Looking up the rest from reference TRBV19 and TRBJ1-1 gives the full variable domain: DGGITQSPKYLFRKEGQNVTLSCEQNLNHDAMYWYRQDPGQGLRLIYYSQIVNDFQKGDIAEGYSVSREKKESFPLTVTSAQKNPTAFYLCASSMQGGTEAFFGQGTRLTVV.

Remarks on this clone: This sample also contains other DNA sequences that code for the same CDR3. The rearrangement joins TRBV6-6 to TRBJ1-4; no clear D. The CDR3 is made up of 15 amino acids. Trimming took off 0 bases at V and 0 bases at J, with 5 bases between the two ends. CDR1 and CDR2 from the germline V gene are MNHNY and SVGAGI (reference sequence). Written as DNA, the CDR3 is TGTGCCAGCAGTTACTCAACAGCAACTAATGAAAAACTGTTTTTT. It encodes CASSYSTATNEKLFF.

This clone has only one observation. V is TRBV10-1 and J is TRBJ2-1, with D possibly TRBD2 on 5 matching bases. The CDR3 consists of 18 residues. Germline assignment: CDR1 WNHNN and CDR2 SYGVQD (reference sequence). V was clipped by 0 bases and J by 2 bases, with 17 bases between them. DNA of the CDR3: TGCGCCAGCAGTGAGTCTGGAGGTGCGGGTGAAACCTACAATGAGCAGTTCTTC. This gives the protein CASSESGGAGETYNEQFF.

On this clone itself: The sample has other DNA sequences that encode this CDR3 too. J is TRBJ2-5 and V is TRBV5-4; 7 nucleotides agree with TRBD2. Germline V CDR1 and CDR2: SGHNT, YYREEE (reference sequence). CDR3 length equals 13 residues. V was clipped by 0 bases and J by 5 bases; unmatched bases: 1. DNA for the CDR3: TGTGCCAGCAGCTTGGGGGGAGGGGAGACCCAGTACTTC. Translating gives CASSLGGGETQYF.